This T cell receptor (beta chain) derives from a study of spatial heterogeneity in lung cancer. Regarding time point: sample taken at primary tumor resection. Germline V gene lookup returns CDR1 DFQATT and CDR2 SNEGSKA (reference sequence). V lost 5 bases and J lost 5, with 12 bases in between. The CDR3 runs 12 residues. MiXCR, run by TCRdb on the 5' RACE reads, gives a single entry per CDR3 protein. Of about 2,000 distinct CDR3 sequences in the sample, 6.8% were seen once. The sequence was obtained from a male donor with early-stage non-small cell lung cancer. The J gene is TRBJ1-2, the V gene TRBV20-1; no clear D. The specimen comprised normal lung tissue next to the tumor, sampled at surgery. The CDR3 DNA reads as TGCAGTGCTCCGCGGGTTGGGTATGGCTACACCTTC. Its protein is CSAPRVGYGYTF.